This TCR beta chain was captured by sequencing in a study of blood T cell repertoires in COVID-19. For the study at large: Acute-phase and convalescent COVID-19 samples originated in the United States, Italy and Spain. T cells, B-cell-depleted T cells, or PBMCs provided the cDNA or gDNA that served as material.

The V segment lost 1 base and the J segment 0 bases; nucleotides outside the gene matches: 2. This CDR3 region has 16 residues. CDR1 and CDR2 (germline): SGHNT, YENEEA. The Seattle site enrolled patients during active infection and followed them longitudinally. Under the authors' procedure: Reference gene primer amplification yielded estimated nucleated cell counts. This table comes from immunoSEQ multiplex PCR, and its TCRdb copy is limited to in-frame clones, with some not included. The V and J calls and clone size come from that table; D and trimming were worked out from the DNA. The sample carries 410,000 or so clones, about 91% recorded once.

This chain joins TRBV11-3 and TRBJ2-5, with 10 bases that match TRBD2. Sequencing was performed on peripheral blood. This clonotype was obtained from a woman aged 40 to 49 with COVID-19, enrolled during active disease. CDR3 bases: TGTGCCAGCAGCTTAGGGACTAGCGGACACCAAGAGACCCAGTACTTC. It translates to CASSLGTSGHQETQYF.